This TCR beta chain was identified in a study of T cells in Graves' hyperthyroidism and ophthalmopathy. General study points: Separation of ophthalmopathy from stable hyperthyroidism was achieved by a 13 V-J model. Most thyroid-expanded clonotypes above 0.001 were also found in blood.

RNA transcripts served as the template for amplifying TCR beta CDR3 regions. A first-round RT-PCR of the TCR CDR3 used the HTBI primer set. TCRdb fed the multiplex PCR reads into MiXCR, producing one record per CDR3 protein. Among roughly 840,000 distinct CDR3 sequences listed, about 38% were seen once. If no ophthalmopathy progression occurred within 18 months, Graves' hyperthyroidism was stable. In regard to this clonotype: The antigen is unknown. Its ends do not fully match the called genes, so a read error is possible.

The CDR3 runs to 13 residues. CDR1 is SGHTA and CDR2 is FQGNSA in the germline V gene. The TCR originated in a young man with Graves' hyperthyroidism. The source material was blood. The V gene is TRBV7-2, the J gene TRBJ2-5; 7 nucleotides line up with TRBD2. Here the CDR3 DNA reads TGTGCCAGCACCCTAGCGGCCTCGGGAGTCTGGGACTTC. It translates to CASTLAASGVWDF.